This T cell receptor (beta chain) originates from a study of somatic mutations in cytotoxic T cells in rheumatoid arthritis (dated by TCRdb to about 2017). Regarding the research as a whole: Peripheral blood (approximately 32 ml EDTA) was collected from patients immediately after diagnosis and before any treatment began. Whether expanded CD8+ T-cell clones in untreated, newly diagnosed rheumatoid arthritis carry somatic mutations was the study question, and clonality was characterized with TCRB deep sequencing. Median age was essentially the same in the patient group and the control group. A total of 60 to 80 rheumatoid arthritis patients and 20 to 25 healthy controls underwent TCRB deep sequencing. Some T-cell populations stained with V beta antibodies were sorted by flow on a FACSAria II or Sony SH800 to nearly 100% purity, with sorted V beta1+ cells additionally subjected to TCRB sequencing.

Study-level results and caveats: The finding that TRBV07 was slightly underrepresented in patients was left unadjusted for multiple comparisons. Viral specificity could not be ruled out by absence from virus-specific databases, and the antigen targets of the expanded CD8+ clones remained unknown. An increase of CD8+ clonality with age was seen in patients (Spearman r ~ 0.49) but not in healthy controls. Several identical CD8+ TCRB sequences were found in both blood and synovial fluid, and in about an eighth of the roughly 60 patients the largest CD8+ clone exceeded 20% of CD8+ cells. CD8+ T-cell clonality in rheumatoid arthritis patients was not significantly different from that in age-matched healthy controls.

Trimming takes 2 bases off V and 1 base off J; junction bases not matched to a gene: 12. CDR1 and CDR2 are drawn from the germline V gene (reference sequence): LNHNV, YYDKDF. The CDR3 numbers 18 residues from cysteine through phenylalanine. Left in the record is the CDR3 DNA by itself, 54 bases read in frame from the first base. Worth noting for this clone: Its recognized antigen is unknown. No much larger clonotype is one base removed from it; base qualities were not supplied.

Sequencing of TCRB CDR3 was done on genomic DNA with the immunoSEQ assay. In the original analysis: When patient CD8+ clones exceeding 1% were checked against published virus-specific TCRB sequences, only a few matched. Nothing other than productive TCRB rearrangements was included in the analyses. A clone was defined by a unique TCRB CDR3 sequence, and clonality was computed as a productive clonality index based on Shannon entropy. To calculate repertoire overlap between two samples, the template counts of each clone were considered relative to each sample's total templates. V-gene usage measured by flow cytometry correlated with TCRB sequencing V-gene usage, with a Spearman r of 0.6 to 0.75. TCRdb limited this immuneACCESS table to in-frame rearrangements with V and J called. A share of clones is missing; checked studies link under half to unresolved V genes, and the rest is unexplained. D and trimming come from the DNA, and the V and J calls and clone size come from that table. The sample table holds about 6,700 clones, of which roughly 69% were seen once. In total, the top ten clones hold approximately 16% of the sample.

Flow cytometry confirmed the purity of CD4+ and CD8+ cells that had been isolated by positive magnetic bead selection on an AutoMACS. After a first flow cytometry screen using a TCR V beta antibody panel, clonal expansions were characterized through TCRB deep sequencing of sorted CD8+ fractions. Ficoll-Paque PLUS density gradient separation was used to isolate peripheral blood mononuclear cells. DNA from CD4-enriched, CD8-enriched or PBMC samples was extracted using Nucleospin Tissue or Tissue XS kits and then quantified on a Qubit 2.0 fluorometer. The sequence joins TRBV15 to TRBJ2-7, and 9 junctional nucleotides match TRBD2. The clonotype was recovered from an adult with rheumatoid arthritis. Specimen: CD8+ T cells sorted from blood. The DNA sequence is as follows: TGTGCCACCAGCAGAAGGAGTAGCGGGAGCGAGAGGTCCTACGAGCAGTACTTC. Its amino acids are CATSRRSSGSERSYEQYF. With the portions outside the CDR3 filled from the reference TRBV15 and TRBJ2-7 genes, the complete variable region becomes DAMVIQNPRYQVTQFGKPVTLSCSQTLNHNVMYWYQQKSSQAPKLLFHYYDKDFNNEADTPDNFQSRRPNTSFCFLDIRSPGLGDTAMYLCATSRRSSGSERSYEQYFGPGTRLTVT.